A single sample gave rise to the 5 T cell receptor beta chains below, sequenced in a study of a mutant IDH1 vaccine in newly diagnosed glioma. Time point meaning: week 23, last vaccination. Vaccine doses each comprised 300 ug of mutant IDH1 20-mer peptide, with topical imiquimod. No antigen is known for these receptors. Data came from immunoSEQ multiplex PCR; TCRdb stores just in-frame clones and leaves some out. The data hold roughly 29,000 clones, with approximately 80% observed a single time. Sequences were derived from PBMCs, sampled from a glioma patient whose treatment included an IDH1 peptide vaccine. These receptors came from a woman aged 18-29 years with glioma.

This chain uses TRBV19 with TRBJ2-1, with 8 bases matching TRBD2. Germline-derived CDR1 and CDR2 are LNHDA and SQIVND (reference sequence). V was pared by 4 bases and J by 3 bases, with 5 bases of the junction left unmatched. This CDR3 is built from 15 residues. The CDR3 DNA is TGTGCCAGTAGTAATTCGGGACTAGACTACAATGAGCAGTTCTTC. Translated: CASSNSGLDYNEQFF.

This clone appeared once. The chain uses TRBV5-6 and TRBJ1-2; no reliable D call. The CDR3 covers 13 residues. V was clipped by 5 bases and J by 8 bases, with 16 bases between them. Germline V gene sequence: CDR1 SGHDT, CDR2 YYEEEE. CDR3 loop: CASSTRRLAGYTF. The CDR3 coding sequence is TGTGCCAGCAGTACCAGACGACTGGCGGGCTACACCTTC.

The chain combines TRBV7-8 with TRBJ1-5, with D possibly TRBD1 on 6 matching bases. Trimming removed 0 bases at V and 2 bases at J, with 23 bases between. Germline V gives CDR1 SGHVS, CDR2 FQNEAQ. There are 20 residues in the CDR3. DNA of the CDR3: TGTGCCAGCAGCTTAGCGTATGAGGGCCGTGGGAGGGGGGGCAATCAGCCCCAGCATTTT. As protein: CASSLAYEGRGRGGNQPQHF.

Worth noting for this clone: One end of the junction fails to match germline, which may point to a read error. The gene calls are TRBV7-7 and TRBJ2-1; 9 positions agree with TRBD2. Germline loops: CDR1 SSHAT, CDR2 FNYEAQ (reference sequence). This CDR3 region has 16 residues. CDR3 sequence (DNA): TGTGCTAGCAGCCCAAGTAGCGGGGGACCCTACAATGAGCAGTTCTTC. This encodes CASSPSSGGPYNEQFF.

The CDR3 coding sequence is TGTGCCTGGAGTGTGACGACAGGGCTTGGCTACACCTTC. This sequence encodes CAWSVTTGLGYTF. The chain joins TRBV30 to TRBJ1-2; TRBD1 agrees at 7 bases. V lost 0 bases, J lost 7 bases, and 5 bases stayed unmatched. The germline V gene encodes CDR1 GTSNPN and CDR2 SVGIG (reference sequence). This CDR3 has 13 residues.